This T cell receptor beta chain was identified in a study of T cells after yellow fever vaccination. Looked up from germline, CDR1 is SGHNT and CDR2 is YYREEE (reference sequence). This CDR3 is built from 14 residues. V lost 4 bases to trimming and J lost 2 bases, with 11 bases between them. TCRdb re-called the 5' RACE reads with MiXCR, one entry per CDR3 protein. The sample has about 320,000 distinct CDR3 sequences, 12% seen once. The clonotype was recovered from a man younger than 35 who received the YFV17D yellow fever vaccine. The V gene is TRBV5-4, the J gene TRBJ2-3; possible D gene TRBD1, 6 bases. The sequenced sample was CD4+ T cells sorted from PBMCs, obtained 15 days after the yellow fever booster vaccination. The CDR3 loop reads CASSTGQITDTQYF. As DNA, the CDR3 is TGTGCCAGCAGCACCGGACAGATCACAGATACGCAGTATTTT.